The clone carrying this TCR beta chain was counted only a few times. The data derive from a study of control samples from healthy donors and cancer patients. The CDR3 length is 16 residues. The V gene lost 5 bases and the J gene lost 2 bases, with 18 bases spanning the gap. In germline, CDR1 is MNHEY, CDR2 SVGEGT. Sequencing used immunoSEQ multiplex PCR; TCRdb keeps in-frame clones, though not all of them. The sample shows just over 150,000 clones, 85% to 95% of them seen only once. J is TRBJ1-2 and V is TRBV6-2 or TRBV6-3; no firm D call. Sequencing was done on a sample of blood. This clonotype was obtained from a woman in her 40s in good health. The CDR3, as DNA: TGTGCCAGCAGTCGCACAGCGATATACAGAAACTATGGCTACACCTTC. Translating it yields CASSRTAIYRNYGYTF.